Listed here is a single TCR beta chain. This specimen belongs to a study of T cell changes during pregnancy in multiple sclerosis. The protocol was immunoSEQ multiplex PCR, while the TCRdb copy is restricted to in-frame clones and leaves out a portion. This table holds approximately 53,000 clones, 90% found once. Germline V gene lookup returns CDR1 MDHEN and CDR2 SYDVKM. This CDR3 region has 18 residues. The ends lost 2 bases at V and 4 bases at J; junction bases unmatched: 14. The J gene is TRBJ2-3, the V gene TRBV28; 8 nucleotides line up with TRBD2. The sequenced sample was peripheral blood, obtained after pregnancy. The TCR sequence derives from a female donor in good health, enrolled as a control in a pregnancy study. The CDR3 reads CASSLTVAGRGLADTQYF. In DNA form, the CDR3 reads TGTGCCAGCAGTTTAACGGTAGCGGGAAGGGGGTTAGCAGATACGCAGTATTTT.